This T cell receptor beta chain came from a study of shared clonotypes between healthy human individuals. Turning to the study itself: The people who gave samples were a couple of women and a few men aged 18 to 49.

Participating donors were healthy, HIV-negative adults free of recent acute infections or vaccinations. The CDR3 is 16 residues long. Between the trimmed V and J ends, which lost 6 bases and 1 base, there was a span of 15 bases. Germline loops: CDR1 MDHEN, CDR2 SYDVKM. TCRdb's copy holds only in-frame clones and misses some; the assay was immunoSEQ multiplex PCR. The sample shows over a million clones, approximately 72% of them seen only once. Sequenced material: memory CD4+ T cells sorted from blood. Noted subset: CD45RA-negative fraction. The chain recombines TRBV28 with TRBJ2-2; TRBD2 might be the D (5 bases). This sequence was found in a man younger than 35 in good health. The CDR3 spells CASSGGWNQNTGELFF. The DNA of the CDR3 is TGTGCCAGCAGCGGAGGATGGAATCAGAACACCGGGGAGCTGTTTTTT.